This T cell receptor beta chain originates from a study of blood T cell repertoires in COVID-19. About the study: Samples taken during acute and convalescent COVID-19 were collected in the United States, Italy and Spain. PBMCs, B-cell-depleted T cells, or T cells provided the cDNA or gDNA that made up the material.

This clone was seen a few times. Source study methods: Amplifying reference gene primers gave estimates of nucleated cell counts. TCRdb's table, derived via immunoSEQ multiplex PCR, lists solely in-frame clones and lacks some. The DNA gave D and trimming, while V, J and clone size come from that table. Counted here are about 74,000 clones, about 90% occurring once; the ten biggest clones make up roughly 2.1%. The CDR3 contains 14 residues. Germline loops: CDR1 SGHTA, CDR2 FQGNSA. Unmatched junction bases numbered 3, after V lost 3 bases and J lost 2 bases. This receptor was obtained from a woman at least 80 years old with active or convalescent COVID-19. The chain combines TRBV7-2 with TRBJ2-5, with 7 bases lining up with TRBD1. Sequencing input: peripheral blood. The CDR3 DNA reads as TGTGCCAGCAGCTTCCAGACAGGGCAAGAGACCCAGTACTTC. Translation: CASSFQTGQETQYF.